Below are 7 T cell receptor beta chains sequenced from a single sample in a study of regulatory T cells in long-lasting Graves disease. Described time point: persistent/refractory GD, antithyroid drugs over 5 years with positive TRAb. Generation of the TCR library employed RNA extracted from PBMCs. Relying on iRepertoire HTBI primers and Arm-PCR of CDR3 regions, the team built TCR beta libraries. TCRdb re-analysed the multiplex PCR reads in MiXCR, keeping a single row per CDR3 protein. This sample carries about 660,000 distinct CDR3 sequences, 25% to 30% of them seen once, and the ten largest clones take about 40%. The sample was peripheral blood mononuclear cells (PBMCs), taken when the disease was refractory, from a patient treated with antithyroid drugs. The receptors originated from a female donor with Graves disease.

Only a few counts were recorded for this clonotype. The V call is TRBV20-1, the J call TRBJ1-1; TRBD1 matches 9 bases. This CDR3 has 14 residues. V shed 5 bases and J 4 bases; nucleotides not matched to a gene: 8. Looked up from germline, CDR1 is DFQATT and CDR2 is SNEGSKA (reference sequence). For the CDR3, the DNA is TGCAGTGCTGTCGAAGGGACAGGGTTCACTGAAGCTTTCTTT. This sequence encodes CSAVEGTGFTEAFF.

This clonotype came up a few times. J is TRBJ1-2 and V is TRBV6-2 or TRBV6-3, with D possibly being TRBD1 (5 bases). The V and J ends lost 6 bases and 4 bases respectively, with 12 bases between them. There are 13 residues in the CDR3. The germline V gene encodes CDR1 MNHEY and CDR2 SVGEGT. CDR3 in DNA: TGTGCCAGCAGGGCCGGGACGAGCTATGGCTACACCTTC. This encodes CASRAGTSYGYTF.

The chain couples TRBV7-9 to TRBJ1-4; D is uncertain. This CDR3 comprises 15 residues. With 5 bases removed from V and 4 bases from J, the gap between germline ends came to 14 bases. Germline V gene sequence: CDR1 SEHNR, CDR2 FQNEAQ (reference sequence). CDR3 in amino acids: CASSPSGLNNEKLFF. In DNA form, the CDR3 reads TGTGCCAGCAGCCCCTCGGGGTTGAATAATGAAAAACTGTTTTTT.

This clonotype has at least ten counts. This CDR3 is CASTRGTGGAGQPQHF. In DNA, the CDR3 is TGTGCCAGCACCCGAGGGACAGGGGGCGCGGGCCAGCCCCAGCATTTT. The chain employs TRBV12-3 or TRBV12-4 and TRBJ1-5; 12 bases agree with TRBD1. Germline trimming cut 7 bases from V and 7 bases from J; bases unmatched to any gene: 11. The CDR3 loop spans 16 amino acids.

This clonotype was detected only a few times. The genes are TRBV12-3 or TRBV12-4 and TRBJ1-3, with D unresolved. The CDR3 runs to 15 residues. Trimming removed 2 bases from V and 0 bases from J, with 8 bases in between. This CDR3 reads CASSLSRDSGNTIYF. The CDR3 nucleotides are TGTGCCAGCAGTTTAAGTCGGGACTCTGGAAACACCATATATTTT.

CDR3 residues: CASSRSGTSSHEQYF. The CDR3 coding sequence is TGTGCCAGCAGTCGAAGCGGGACTAGCAGCCACGAGCAGTACTTC. This chain connects TRBV11-2 to TRBJ2-7; TRBD2 agrees at 9 bases. The CDR3 totals 15 residues. Germline trimming cut 6 bases from V and 5 bases from J; bases unmatched to any gene: 11. CDR1 is SGHAT, CDR2 FQNNGV, per germline. Together with reference TRBV11-2 and TRBJ2-7, the CDR3 gives the full variable domain: EAGVAQSPRYKIIEKRQSVAFWCNPISGHATLYWYQQILGQGPKLLIQFQNNGVVDDSQLPKDRFSAERLKGVDSTLKIQPAKLEDSAVYLCASSRSGTSSHEQYFGPGTRLTVT.

There are a few counts of this clonotype. The CDR3 region has the DNA TGTGCCAGCAAACCTTCAGGGGACTATGAAGCTTTCTTT. Translating gives CASKPSGDYEAFF. The J gene is TRBJ1-1, the V gene TRBV12-3 or TRBV12-4; a possible D gene is TRBD1 (6 bases). CDR3 length: 13 residues. Trimming pared 7 bases from V and 7 bases from J, leaving 16 bases between.